Listed below are T cell receptor beta chains from one sample, sequenced in a study of blood T cell repertoires in COVID-19. Only in-frame clones appear in the TCRdb table, and some are missing; sequencing was by immunoSEQ multiplex PCR. The sample consists of around 260,000 clones, roughly 90% of them appearing once. Sequences were obtained from peripheral blood. The receptor source for this set is a woman aged 40 to 50 who had recovered from COVID-19. Both conserved end residues are trimmed from each CDR3.

v_gene: TRBV7-8
CDR3aa: ASSFRGDVGDTQY

v_gene: TRBV10-1
CDR3aa: ASSGGLAGVGELF

v_gene: TRBV7-2
CDR3aa: ASSPASGPSYEQY

v_gene: TRBV7-2
CDR3aa: ASSLGGEGLYEQY

v_gene: TRBV6-2/TRBV6-3
CDR3aa: ASSYGYIGDDYEQY

v_gene: TRBV24-1
CDR3aa: ATSDFGVTEY

v_gene: TRBV18
CDR3aa: ASSPEGQANTGELF

v_gene: TRBV10-3
CDR3aa: ASRQGNDEKLF

v_gene: TRBV7-6
CDR3aa: ASSVGLAGDEQY

v_gene: TRBV9
CDR3aa: ASSVGPSGSLMYEQY

v_gene: TRBV7-3
CDR3aa: ASSPNVQETQY

v_gene: TRBV19
CDR3aa: ASSVRAGNTGELF

v_gene: TRBV19
CDR3aa: ASGTSLTGELF

v_gene: TRBV23-1
CDR3aa: ASSPRGSEQF

v_gene: TRBV11-2
CDR3aa: ASSTGLAEGEQF

v_gene: TRBV9
CDR3aa: ASRANTEAF

v_gene: TRBV18
CDR3aa: ASSPGRDTEAF

v_gene: TRBV10-1
CDR3aa: ASSRDSSHYEQY

v_gene: TRBV5-8
CDR3aa: ASSKGNPRGNEKLF

v_gene: TRBV6-6
CDR3aa: ASSYPTGHPGDTQY

v_gene: TRBV9
CDR3aa: ASSVGGTGGSGNTIY

v_gene: TRBV19
CDR3aa: ASSVTSSSYEQY

v_gene: TRBV24-1
CDR3aa: ATSDPTSGGSGELF

v_gene: TRBV5-4
CDR3aa: ASSHRLAGGPNTGELF

v_gene: TRBV5-1
CDR3aa: ASSPGGSSYEQY

v_gene: TRBV5-4
CDR3aa: ASSLSTGTSLYEQY

v_gene: TRBV27
CDR3aa: ASSPPGVTEAF

v_gene: TRBV15
CDR3aa: ATSSGRGLVEQY

v_gene: TRBV9
CDR3aa: ASSTHPPGLAGEWYEQY

v_gene: TRBV6-5
CDR3aa: ASSSSGSGTGELF

v_gene: TRBV2
CDR3aa: ATPKPRDRGGNEQF

v_gene: TRBV7-9
CDR3aa: ASGLEGRKNTEAF

v_gene: TRBV6-5
CDR3aa: ASGQGGFKNTEAF

v_gene: TRBV5-5
CDR3aa: ASSPRLAGNDYEQY

v_gene: TRBV11-3
CDR3aa: ASSSPTRGTGGSETQY

v_gene: TRBV6-6
CDR3aa: ASSTQAGASYNEQF

v_gene: TRBV14
CDR3aa: ASSLRTGSFLFEQY

v_gene: TRBV9
CDR3aa: ASSVEGALTGELF

v_gene: TRBV11-2
CDR3aa: ASSLGQSGQPQH

v_gene: TRBV18
CDR3aa: ASSPGTGEYEQY

v_gene: TRBV5-1
CDR3aa: ASKAETGTGGQETQY

v_gene: TRBV28
CDR3aa: ASSRSGSWDEQF

v_gene: TRBV7-2
CDR3aa: ASSQTAGTVHYTQY

v_gene: TRBV3-1/TRBV3-2
CDR3aa: ASSRDRVQPQH

v_gene: TRBV30
CDR3aa: AWSEGVSGELF

v_gene: TRBV14
CDR3aa: ASSWDRARTLVRGAF